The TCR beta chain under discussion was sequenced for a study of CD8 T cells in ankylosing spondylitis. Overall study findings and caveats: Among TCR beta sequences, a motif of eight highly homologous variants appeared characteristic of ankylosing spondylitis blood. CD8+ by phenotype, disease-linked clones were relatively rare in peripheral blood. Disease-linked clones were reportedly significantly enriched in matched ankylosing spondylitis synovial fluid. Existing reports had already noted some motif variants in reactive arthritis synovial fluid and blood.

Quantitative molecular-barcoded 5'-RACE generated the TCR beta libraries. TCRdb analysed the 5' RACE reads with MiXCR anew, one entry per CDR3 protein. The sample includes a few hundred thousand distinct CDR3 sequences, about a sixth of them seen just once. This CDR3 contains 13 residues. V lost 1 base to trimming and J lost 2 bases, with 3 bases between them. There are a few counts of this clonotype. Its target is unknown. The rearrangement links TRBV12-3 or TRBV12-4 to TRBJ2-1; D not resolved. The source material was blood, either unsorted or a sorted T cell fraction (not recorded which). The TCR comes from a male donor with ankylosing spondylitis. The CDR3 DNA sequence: TGTGCCAGCAGTTTAGGGGCCTACAATGAGCAGTTCTTC. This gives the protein CASSLGAYNEQFF.